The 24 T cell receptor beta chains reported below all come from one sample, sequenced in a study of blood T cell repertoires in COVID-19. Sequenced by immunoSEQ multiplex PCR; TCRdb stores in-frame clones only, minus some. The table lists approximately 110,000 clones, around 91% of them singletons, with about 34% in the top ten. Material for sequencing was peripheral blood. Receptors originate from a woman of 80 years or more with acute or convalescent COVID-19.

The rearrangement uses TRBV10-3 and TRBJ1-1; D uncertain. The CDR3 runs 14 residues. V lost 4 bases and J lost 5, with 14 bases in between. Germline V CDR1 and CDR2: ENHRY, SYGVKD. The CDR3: CAISAQTEKTEAFF. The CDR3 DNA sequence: TGTGCCATCAGTGCACAGACCGAGAAGACTGAAGCTTTCTTT.

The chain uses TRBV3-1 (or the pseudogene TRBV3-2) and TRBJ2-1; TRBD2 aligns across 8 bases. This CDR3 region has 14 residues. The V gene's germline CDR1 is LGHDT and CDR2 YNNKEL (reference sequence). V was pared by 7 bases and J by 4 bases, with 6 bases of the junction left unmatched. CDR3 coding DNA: TGTGCCAGCAAACCTAGCGGGCCTTACAATGAGCAGTTCTTC. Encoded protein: CASKPSGPYNEQFF.

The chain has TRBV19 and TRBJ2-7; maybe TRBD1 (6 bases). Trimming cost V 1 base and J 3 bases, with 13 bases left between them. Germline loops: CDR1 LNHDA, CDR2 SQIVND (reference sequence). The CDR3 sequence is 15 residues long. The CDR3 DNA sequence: TGTGCCAGTAGTATAGGGCCAGGGGTCCTCTACGAGCAGTACTTC. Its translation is CASSIGPGVLYEQYF.

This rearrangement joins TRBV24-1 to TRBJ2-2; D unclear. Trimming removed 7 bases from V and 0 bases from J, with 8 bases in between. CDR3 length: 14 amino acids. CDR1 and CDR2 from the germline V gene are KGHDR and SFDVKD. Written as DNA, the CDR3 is TGTGCCACCAGGCCCACGGCGAACACCGGGGAGCTGTTTTTT. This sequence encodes CATRPTANTGELFF.

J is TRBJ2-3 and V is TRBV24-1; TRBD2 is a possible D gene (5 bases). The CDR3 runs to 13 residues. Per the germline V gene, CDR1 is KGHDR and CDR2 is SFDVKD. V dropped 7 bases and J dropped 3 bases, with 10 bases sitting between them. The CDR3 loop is CATRDFGTDTQYF. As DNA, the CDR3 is TGTGCCACCAGGGACTTTGGGACAGATACGCAGTATTTT.

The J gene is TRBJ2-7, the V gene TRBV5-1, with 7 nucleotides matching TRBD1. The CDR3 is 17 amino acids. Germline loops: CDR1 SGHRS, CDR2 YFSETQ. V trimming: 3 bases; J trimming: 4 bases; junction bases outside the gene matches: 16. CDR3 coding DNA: TGCGCCAGCAGCTCAGCCATCCCCGGGACAGTTATGTACGAGCAGTACTTC. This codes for CASSSAIPGTVMYEQYF.

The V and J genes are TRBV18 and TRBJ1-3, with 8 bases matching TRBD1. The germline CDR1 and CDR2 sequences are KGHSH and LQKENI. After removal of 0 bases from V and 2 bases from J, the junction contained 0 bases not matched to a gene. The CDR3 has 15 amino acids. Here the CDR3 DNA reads TGTGCCAGCTCACCACCGGACAGGGCTGGAAACACCATATATTTT. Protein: CASSPPDRAGNTIYF.

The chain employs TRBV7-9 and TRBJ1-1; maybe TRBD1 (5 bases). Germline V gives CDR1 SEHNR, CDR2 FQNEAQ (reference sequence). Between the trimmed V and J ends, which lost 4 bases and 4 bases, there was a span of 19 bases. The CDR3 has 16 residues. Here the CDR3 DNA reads TGTGCCAGCAGCTCGACCGTACATCAGGGTTCCACTGAAGCTTTCTTT. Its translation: CASSSTVHQGSTEAFF.

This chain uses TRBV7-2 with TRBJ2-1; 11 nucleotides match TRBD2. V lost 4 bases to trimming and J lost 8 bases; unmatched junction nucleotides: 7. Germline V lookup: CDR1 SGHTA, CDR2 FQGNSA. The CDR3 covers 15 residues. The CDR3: CASSSTSGEWDEQFF. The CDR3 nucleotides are TGTGCCAGCAGCTCGACTAGCGGGGAGTGGGATGAGCAGTTCTTC. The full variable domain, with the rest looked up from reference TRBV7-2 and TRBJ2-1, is GAGVSQSPSNKVTEKGKDVELRCDPISGHTALYWYRQSLGQGLEFLIYFQGNSAPDKSGLPSDRFSAERTGGSVSTLTIQRTQQEDSAVYLCASSSTSGEWDEQFFGPGTRLTVL.

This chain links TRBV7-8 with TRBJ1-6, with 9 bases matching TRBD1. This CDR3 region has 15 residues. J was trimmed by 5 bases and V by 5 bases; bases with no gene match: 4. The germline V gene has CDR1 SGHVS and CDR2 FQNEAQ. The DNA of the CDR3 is TGTGCCAGCAGCCAGGGACAGGGAAATAATTCACCCCTCCACTTT. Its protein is CASSQGQGNNSPLHF.

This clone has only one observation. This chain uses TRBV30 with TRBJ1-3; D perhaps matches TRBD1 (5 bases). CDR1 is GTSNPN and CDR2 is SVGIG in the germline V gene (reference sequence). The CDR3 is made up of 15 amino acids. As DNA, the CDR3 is TGTGCTACGTCGTCAGGGATAAACTCTGGAAACACCATATATTTT. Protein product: CATSSGINSGNTIYF. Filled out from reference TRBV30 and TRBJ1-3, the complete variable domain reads SQTIHQWPATLVQPVGSPLSLECTVEGTSNPNLYWYRQAAGRGLQLLFYSVGIGQISSEVPQNLSASRPQDRQFILSSKKLLLSDSGFYLCATSSGINSGNTIYFGEGSWLTVV.

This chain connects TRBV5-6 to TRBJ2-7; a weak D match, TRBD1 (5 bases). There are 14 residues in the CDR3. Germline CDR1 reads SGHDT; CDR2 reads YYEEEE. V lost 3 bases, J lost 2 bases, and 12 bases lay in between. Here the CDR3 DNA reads TGTGCCAGCAGCTCCGCAGGGCAACCCTACGAGCAGTACTTC. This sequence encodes CASSSAGQPYEQYF.

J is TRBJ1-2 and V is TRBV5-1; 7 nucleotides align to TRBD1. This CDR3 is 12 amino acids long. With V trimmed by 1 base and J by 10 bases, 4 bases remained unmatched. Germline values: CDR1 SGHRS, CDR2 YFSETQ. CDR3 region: CASSLPDRDYTF. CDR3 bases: TGCGCCAGCAGCTTGCCCGACAGGGACTACACCTTC.

The CDR3 DNA reads as TGTGCCAGCAGACGAACAGGGTCTTTAAACTATGGCTACACCTTC. Translated: CASRRTGSLNYGYTF. The rearrangement links TRBV28 to TRBJ1-2; TRBD1 is a possible D gene (6 bases). Trimming took off 6 bases at V and 2 bases at J, with 16 bases between the two ends. The CDR3 is 15 residues long. In germline, CDR1 is MDHEN, CDR2 SYDVKM.

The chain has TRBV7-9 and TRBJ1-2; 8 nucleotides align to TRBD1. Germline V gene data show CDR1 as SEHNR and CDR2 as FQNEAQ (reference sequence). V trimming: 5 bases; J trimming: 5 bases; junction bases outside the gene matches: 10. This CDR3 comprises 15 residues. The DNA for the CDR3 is TGTGCCAGCAGCCCCAGTACGGGACAGGTATATGGCTACACCTTC. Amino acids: CASSPSTGQVYGYTF.

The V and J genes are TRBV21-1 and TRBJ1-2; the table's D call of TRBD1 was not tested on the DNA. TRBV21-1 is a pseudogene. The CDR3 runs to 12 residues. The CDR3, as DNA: TGTGCCAGCAGCCCAGGGATCCATGGCTACACCTTC. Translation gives CASSPGIHGYTF.

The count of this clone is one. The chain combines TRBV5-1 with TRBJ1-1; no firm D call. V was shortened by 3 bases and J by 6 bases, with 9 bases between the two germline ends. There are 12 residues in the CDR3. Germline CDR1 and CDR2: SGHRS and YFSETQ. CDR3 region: CASSSPGSEAFF. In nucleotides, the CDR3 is TGCGCCAGCAGCTCCCCCGGGTCTGAAGCTTTCTTT.

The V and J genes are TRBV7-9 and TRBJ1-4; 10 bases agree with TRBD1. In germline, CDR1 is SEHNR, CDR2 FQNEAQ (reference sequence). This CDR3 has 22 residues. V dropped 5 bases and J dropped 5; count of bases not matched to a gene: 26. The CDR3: CASSKPFVTGGEIRNTNEKLFF. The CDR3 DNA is TGTGCCAGCAGCAAACCTTTTGTGACAGGGGGCGAAATACGCAATACAAATGAAAAACTGTTTTTT.

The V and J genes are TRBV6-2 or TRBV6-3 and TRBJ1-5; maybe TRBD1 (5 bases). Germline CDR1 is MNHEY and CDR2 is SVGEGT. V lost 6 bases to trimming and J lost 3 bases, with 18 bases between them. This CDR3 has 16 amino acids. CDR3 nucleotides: TGTGCCAGCAGATACGCAGGGAAGCTTGACAATCAGCCCCAGCATTTT. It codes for CASRYAGKLDNQPQHF.

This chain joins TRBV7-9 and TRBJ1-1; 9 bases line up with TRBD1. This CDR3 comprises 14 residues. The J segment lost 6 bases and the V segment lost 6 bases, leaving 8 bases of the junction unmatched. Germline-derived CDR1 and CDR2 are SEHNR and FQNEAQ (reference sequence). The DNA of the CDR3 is TGTGCCAGCAGTCGACAGGGGGGATCGGCTGAAGCTTTCTTT. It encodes CASSRQGGSAEAFF.

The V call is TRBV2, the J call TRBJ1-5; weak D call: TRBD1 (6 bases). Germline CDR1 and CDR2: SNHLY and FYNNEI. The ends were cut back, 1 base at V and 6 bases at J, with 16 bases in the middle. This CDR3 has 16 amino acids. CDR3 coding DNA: TGTGCCAGCAGTGAAGAATATCAGGGGATGGGTCAGCCCCAGCATTTT. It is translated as CASSEEYQGMGQPQHF.

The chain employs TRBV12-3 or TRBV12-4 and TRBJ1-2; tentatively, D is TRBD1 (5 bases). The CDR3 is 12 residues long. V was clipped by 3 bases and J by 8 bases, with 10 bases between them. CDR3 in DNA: TGTGCCAGCAGTTTGGGGGGGAACGGCTACACCTTC. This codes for CASSLGGNGYTF.

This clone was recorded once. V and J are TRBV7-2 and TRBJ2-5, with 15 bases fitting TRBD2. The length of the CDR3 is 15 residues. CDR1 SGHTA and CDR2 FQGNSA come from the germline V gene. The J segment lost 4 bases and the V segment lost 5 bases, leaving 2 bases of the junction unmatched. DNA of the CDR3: TGTGCCAGCAGCACGGGACTAGCGGGGGGAGAGACCCAGTACTTC. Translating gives CASSTGLAGGETQYF.

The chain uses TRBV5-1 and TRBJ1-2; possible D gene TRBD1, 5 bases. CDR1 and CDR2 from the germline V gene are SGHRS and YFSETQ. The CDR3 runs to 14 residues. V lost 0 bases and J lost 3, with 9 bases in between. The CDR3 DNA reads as TGCGCCAGCAGCTTGGAGGGGTCCCACTATGGCTACACCTTC. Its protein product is CASSLEGSHYGYTF.